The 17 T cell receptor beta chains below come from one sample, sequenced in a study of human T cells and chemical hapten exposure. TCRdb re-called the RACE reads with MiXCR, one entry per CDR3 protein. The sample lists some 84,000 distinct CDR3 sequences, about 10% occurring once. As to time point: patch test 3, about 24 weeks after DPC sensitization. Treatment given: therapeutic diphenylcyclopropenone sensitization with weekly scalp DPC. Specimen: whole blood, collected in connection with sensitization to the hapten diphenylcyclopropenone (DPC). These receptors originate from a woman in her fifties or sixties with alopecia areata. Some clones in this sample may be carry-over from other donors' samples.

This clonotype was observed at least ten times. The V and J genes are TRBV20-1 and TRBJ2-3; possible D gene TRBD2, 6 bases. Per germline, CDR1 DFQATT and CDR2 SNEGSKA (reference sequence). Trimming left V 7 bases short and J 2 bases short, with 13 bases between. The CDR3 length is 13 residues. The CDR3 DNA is TGCAGTGGTATCGGGGGAGCCACAGATACGCAGTATTTT. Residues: CSGIGGATDTQYF.

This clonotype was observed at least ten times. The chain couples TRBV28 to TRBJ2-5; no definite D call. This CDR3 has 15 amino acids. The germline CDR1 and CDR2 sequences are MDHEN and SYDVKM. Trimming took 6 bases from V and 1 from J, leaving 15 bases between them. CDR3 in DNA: TGTGCCAGCAGCTCCACATCGCGGCCCCAAGAGACCCAGTACTTC. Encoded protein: CASSSTSRPQETQYF.

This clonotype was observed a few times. The CDR3 spells CSAGELAGGRGTQYF. CDR3 nucleotides: TGCAGTGCCGGAGAGCTAGCGGGAGGCCGAGGGACGCAGTATTTT. This chain links TRBV20-1 with TRBJ2-3; 11 bases line up with TRBD2. This CDR3 comprises 15 residues. The germline gives CDR1 DFQATT, CDR2 SNEGSKA (reference sequence). Germline trimming cut 6 bases from V and 9 bases from J; bases unmatched to any gene: 14.

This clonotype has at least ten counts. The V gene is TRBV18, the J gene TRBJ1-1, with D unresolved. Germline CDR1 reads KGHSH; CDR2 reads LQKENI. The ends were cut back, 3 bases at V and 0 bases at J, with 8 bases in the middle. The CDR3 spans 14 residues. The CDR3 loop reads CASSPALMNTEAFF. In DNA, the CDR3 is TGTGCCAGCTCACCCGCGCTCATGAACACTGAAGCTTTCTTT.

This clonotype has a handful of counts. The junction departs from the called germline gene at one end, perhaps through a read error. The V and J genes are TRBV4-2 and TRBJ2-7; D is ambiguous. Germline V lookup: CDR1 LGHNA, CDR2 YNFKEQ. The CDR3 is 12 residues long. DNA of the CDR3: TGTGCCAGAAGCCAAGTCGGCAGGGAGCAGTACTTC. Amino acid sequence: CARSQVGREQYF.

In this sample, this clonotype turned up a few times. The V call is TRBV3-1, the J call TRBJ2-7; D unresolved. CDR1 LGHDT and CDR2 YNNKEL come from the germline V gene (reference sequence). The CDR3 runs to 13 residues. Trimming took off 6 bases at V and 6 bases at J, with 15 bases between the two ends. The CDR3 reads CASRLTGLSEQYF. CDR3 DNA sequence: TGTGCCAGCAGACTTACTGGATTAAGCGAGCAGTACTTC.

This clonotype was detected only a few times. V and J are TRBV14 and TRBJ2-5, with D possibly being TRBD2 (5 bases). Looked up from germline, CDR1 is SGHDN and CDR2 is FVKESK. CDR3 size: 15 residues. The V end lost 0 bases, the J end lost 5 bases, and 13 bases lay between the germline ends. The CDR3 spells CASSQEALRRETQYF. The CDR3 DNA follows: TGTGCCAGCAGCCAAGAGGCACTCCGGAGGGAGACCCAGTACTTC.

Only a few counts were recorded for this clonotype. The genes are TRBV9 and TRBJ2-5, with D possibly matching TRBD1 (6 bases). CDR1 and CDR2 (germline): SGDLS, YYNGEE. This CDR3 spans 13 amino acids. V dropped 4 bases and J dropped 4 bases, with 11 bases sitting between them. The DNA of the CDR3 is TGTGCCAGCAGCACAGGGAGCGGAGAGACCCAGTACTTC. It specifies CASSTGSGETQYF.

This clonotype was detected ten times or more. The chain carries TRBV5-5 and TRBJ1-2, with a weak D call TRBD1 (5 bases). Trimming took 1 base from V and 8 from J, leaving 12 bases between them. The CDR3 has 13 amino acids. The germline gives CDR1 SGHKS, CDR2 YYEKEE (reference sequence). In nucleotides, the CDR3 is TGTGCCAGCAGCTTGCTGGCAGGGAGGGGCTACACCTTC. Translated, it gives CASSLLAGRGYTF.

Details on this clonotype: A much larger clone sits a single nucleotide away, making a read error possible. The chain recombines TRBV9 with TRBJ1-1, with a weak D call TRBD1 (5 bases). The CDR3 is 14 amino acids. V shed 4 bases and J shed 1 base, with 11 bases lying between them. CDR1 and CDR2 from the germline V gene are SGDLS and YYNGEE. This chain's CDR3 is CASSHGHTNTEAFF. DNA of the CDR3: TGTGCCAGCAGCCACGGACACACGAACACTGAAGCTTTCTTT.

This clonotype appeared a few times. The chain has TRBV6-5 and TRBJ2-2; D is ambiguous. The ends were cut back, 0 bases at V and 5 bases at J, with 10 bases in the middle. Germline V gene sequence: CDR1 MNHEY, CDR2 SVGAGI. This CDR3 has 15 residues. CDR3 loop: CASSYSILTTGELFF. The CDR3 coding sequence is TGTGCCAGCAGTTACTCAATCTTAACGACCGGGGAGCTGTTTTTT.

CDR3 DNA: TGTGCCAGCAGTCGGGGGGGCAATAGCAATCAGCCCCAGCATTTT. This sequence encodes CASSRGGNSNQPQHF. The V and J genes are TRBV25-1 and TRBJ1-5; D might be TRBD1 (6 bases). This CDR3 is built from 15 residues. Germline loops: CDR1 MGHDK, CDR2 SYGVNS. The V gene lost 5 bases and the J gene lost 0 bases, with 11 bases spanning the gap.

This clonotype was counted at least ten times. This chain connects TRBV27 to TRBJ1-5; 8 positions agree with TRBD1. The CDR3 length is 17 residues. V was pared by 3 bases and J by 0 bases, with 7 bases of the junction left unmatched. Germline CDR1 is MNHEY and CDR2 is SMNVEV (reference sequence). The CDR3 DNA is TGTGCCAGCAGTTTCTCAGGGGGCCCCCTTAGCAATCAGCCCCAGCATTTT. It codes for CASSFSGGPLSNQPQHF.

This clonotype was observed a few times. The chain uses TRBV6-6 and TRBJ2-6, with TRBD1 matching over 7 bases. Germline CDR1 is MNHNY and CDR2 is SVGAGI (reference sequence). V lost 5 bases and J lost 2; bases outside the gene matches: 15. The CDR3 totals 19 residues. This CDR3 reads CASSLDRRDSQTGANVLTF. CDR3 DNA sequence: TGTGCCAGCAGTCTCGACCGCCGGGACAGTCAGACTGGGGCCAACGTCCTGACTTTC.

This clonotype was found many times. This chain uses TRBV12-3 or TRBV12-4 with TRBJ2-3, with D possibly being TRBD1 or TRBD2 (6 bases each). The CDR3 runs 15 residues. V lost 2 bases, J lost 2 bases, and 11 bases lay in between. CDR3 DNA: TGTGCCAGCAGTTTATGGGCGGGACACACAGATACGCAGTATTTT. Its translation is CASSLWAGHTDTQYF.

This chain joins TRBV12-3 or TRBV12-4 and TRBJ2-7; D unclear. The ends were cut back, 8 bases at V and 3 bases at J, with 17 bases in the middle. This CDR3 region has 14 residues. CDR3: CASGGPNGNYEQYF. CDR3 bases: TGTGCCAGCGGCGGTCCCAACGGCAACTACGAGCAGTACTTC.

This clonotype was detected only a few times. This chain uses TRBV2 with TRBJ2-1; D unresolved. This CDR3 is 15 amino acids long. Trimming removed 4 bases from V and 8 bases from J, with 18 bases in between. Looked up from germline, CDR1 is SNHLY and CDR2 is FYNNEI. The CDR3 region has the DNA TGTGCCAGCAGTGTAGGCGGACCCCCGGACGATGAGCAGTTCTTC. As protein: CASSVGGPPDDEQFF.